The 18 T cell receptor beta chains reported below all come from one sample, sequenced in a study of cytomegalovirus exposure and HLA in healthy donors. This PCR relied on a set of 60 Vbeta primers and 13 Jbeta primers. The method was immunoSEQ multiplex PCR; TCRdb's version includes in-frame clones alone and lacks a portion of them. Of about 120,000 clones detected, approximately 74% appear once; the ten largest clones hold approximately 10%. Sequencing was done on a sample of PBMCs. The receptors were gathered from a woman in her fifties or sixties in good health and CMV-seropositive.

The rearrangement uses TRBV11-2 and TRBJ2-7, with 7 bases that match TRBD2. CDR1 is SGHAT, CDR2 FQNNGV, per germline. V was pared by 3 bases and J by 2 bases, with 4 bases of the junction left unmatched. The CDR3 has 14 amino acids. The CDR3, as DNA: TGTGCCAGCAGCTTCGGCGGGGGAGCCTACGAGCAGTACTTC. Translation gives CASSFGGGAYEQYF.

V is TRBV7-9 and J is TRBJ1-6; 7 nucleotides align to TRBD1. The J segment lost 6 bases and the V segment lost 1 base, leaving 3 bases of the junction unmatched. From germline, CDR1 is SEHNR and CDR2 FQNEAQ (reference sequence). This CDR3 is 15 amino acids long. The CDR3 nucleotides read TGTGCCAGCAGCTTAGGCGGGACAGCTAATTCACCCCTCCACTTT. It encodes CASSLGGTANSPLHF.

This sequence joins TRBV5-1 and TRBJ2-3; the D is unclear. Trimming took off 4 bases at V and 6 bases at J, with 12 bases between the two ends. Germline lookup yields CDR1 SGHRS and CDR2 YFSETQ. The CDR3 runs 13 residues. Here the CDR3 DNA reads TGCGCCAGCAGCCCCACCCTGGGCGATACGCAGTATTTT. Its translation is CASSPTLGDTQYF. Full variable domain (rest looked up from reference TRBV5-1 and TRBJ2-3): KAGVTQTPRYLIKTRGQQVTLSCSPISGHRSVSWYQQTPGQGLQFLFEYFSETQRNKGNFPGRFSGRQFSNSRSEMNVSTLELGDSALYLCASSPTLGDTQYFGPGTRLTVL.

This clone was counted a few times. This chain uses TRBV30 with TRBJ1-1; weak D call: TRBD1 (5 bases). V was cut by 5 bases and J by 0 bases, with 10 bases left in between. This CDR3 has 13 residues. Germline V CDR1 and CDR2: GTSNPN, SVGIG (reference sequence). The CDR3 DNA reads as TGTGCCTGGGTGGGCAGGGTGAACACTGAAGCTTTCTTT. As protein: CAWVGRVNTEAFF.

This rearrangement joins TRBV2 to TRBJ1-5; D not certain. CDR1 and CDR2 (germline): SNHLY, FYNNEI. CDR3 length equals 12 residues. Trimming shortened V by 7 bases and J by 4 bases, and 8 bases separated the two germline ends. In DNA form, the CDR3 reads TGTGCCAGCAACGCAGCGAATCAGCCCCAGCATTTT. Encoded protein: CASNAANQPQHF.

The chain joins TRBV7-9 to TRBJ1-4; 10 bases are a match to TRBD1. The germline gives CDR1 SEHNR, CDR2 FQNEAQ (reference sequence). The CDR3 has 16 residues. V gave up 3 bases and J gave up 7 bases; unmatched junction bases: 8. The CDR3 bases are TGTGCCAGCAGCTTCTCCCCGGGACAGGGGAGTGAAAAACTGTTTTTT. It yields the protein CASSFSPGQGSEKLFF.

The rearrangement links TRBV7-2 to TRBJ2-3, with 8 bases fitting TRBD2. The ends lost 2 bases at V and 8 bases at J; junction bases unmatched: 12. CDR1 and CDR2 (germline): SGHTA, FQGNSA. CDR3 size: 16 residues. The chain's CDR3 is CASSLQLAAPGVTQYF. CDR3 nucleotide sequence: TGTGCCAGCAGCTTACAACTAGCGGCTCCCGGGGTTACGCAGTATTTT.

This clone was detected only once. The chain carries TRBV5-4 and TRBJ2-1, with 12 bases identical to TRBD2. Looked up from germline, CDR1 is SGHNT and CDR2 is YYREEE (reference sequence). Unmatched junction bases numbered 5, after V lost 0 bases and J lost 7 bases. The CDR3 has 16 amino acids. The CDR3 is CASSLALAGGENEQFF. CDR3 sequence (DNA): TGTGCCAGCAGCTTGGCCCTAGCGGGAGGGGAGAATGAGCAGTTCTTC.

The chain joins TRBV29-1 to TRBJ1-4, with D possibly TRBD1 on 6 matching bases. The CDR3 runs 15 residues. The V end was cut by 4 bases, the J end by 0 bases, with 12 bases between. Germline V gives CDR1 SQVTM, CDR2 ANQGSEA. The CDR3 is CSVVGATATNEKLFF. The CDR3, as DNA: TGCAGCGTTGTGGGGGCGACCGCAACTAATGAAAAACTGTTTTTT.

The V gene is TRBV5-5, the J gene TRBJ1-5; 9 bases are a match to TRBD1. Germline lookup yields CDR1 SGHKS and CDR2 YYEKEE (reference sequence). Losses at the gene ends were 3 bases for V and 6 bases for J; bases not matched to a gene: 10. The CDR3 totals 16 residues. The CDR3 bases are TGTGCCAGCAGCTCAGGACAGGGGCGAGGGGGTCAGCCCCAGCATTTT. The encoded protein is CASSSGQGRGGQPQHF.

The V gene is TRBV7-7, the J gene TRBJ2-5; no clear D. The germline V gene has CDR1 SSHAT and CDR2 FNYEAQ (reference sequence). The CDR3 runs 13 residues. With 1 base removed from V and 3 bases from J, the gap between germline ends came to 6 bases. The CDR3: CASSLGAEETQYF. The CDR3 DNA sequence: TGTGCCAGCAGCTTAGGGGCTGAAGAGACCCAGTACTTC.

The chain has TRBV29-1 and TRBJ2-1; 15 bases align to TRBD2. Per germline, CDR1 SQVTM and CDR2 ANQGSEA. CDR3 size: 14 residues. The J segment lost 5 bases and the V segment lost 8 bases, leaving 4 bases of the junction unmatched. The DNA of the CDR3 is TGCAGCATAAGGACTAGCGGGAGGGACAATGAGCAGTTCTTC. This gives the protein CSIRTSGRDNEQFF.

The chain employs TRBV2 and TRBJ1-4; D not resolved. The CDR3 extends over 14 amino acids. Germline CDR1 is SNHLY and CDR2 is FYNNEI. Trimming left V 8 bases short and J 8 bases short, with 18 bases between. The CDR3 here is CASHGRASGEKLFF. The CDR3 region has the DNA TGTGCCAGCCATGGCCGCGCATCCGGGGAAAAACTGTTTTTT.

The chain uses TRBV7-2 and TRBJ2-5; weak D call: TRBD1 (5 bases). Germline CDR1 is SGHTA and CDR2 is FQGNSA. The CDR3 spans 14 residues. V was shortened by 3 bases and J by 9 bases, with 17 bases between the two germline ends. The CDR3 sequence is CASSFGTRVMAQYF. In DNA form, the CDR3 reads TGTGCCAGCAGCTTCGGTACCAGGGTGATGGCCCAGTACTTC.

This clone showed up just a few times. The rearrangement links TRBV27 to TRBJ1-4, with TRBD1 identical over 9 bases. The length of the CDR3 is 17 residues. V lost 5 bases, J lost 3 bases, and 10 bases stayed unmatched. Germline CDR1 is MNHEY and CDR2 is SMNVEV (reference sequence). CDR3 residues: CASSDRGGKAANEKLFF. CDR3 nucleotides: TGTGCCAGCAGTGACAGGGGGGGCAAGGCGGCTAATGAAAAACTGTTTTTT.

V usage is TRBV28 and J usage is TRBJ2-6, with TRBD2 identical over 9 bases. The ends lost 8 bases at V and 4 bases at J; junction bases unmatched: 15. This CDR3 comprises 18 residues. CDR1 MDHEN and CDR2 SYDVKM come from the germline V gene. CDR3 loop: CASGGISGRPSGANVLTF. The CDR3 DNA is TGTGCCAGCGGGGGGATAAGCGGGAGGCCTTCCGGGGCCAACGTCCTGACTTTC.

J is TRBJ2-2 and V is TRBV7-2; 9 bases are shared with TRBD1. With 6 bases clipped from V and 6 bases from J, the junction kept 8 bases outside the gene matches. The germline V gene has CDR1 SGHTA and CDR2 FQGNSA. This CDR3 comprises 15 residues. The CDR3 DNA reads as TGTGCCAGCAGGGGGACAGGGAAAAACGCCGGGGAGCTGTTTTTT. This sequence encodes CASRGTGKNAGELFF.

This chain links TRBV30 with TRBJ1-3, with 11 bases that match TRBD1. The CDR3 sequence is 16 residues long. Germline CDR1 reads GTSNPN; CDR2 reads SVGIG (reference sequence). Trimming cost V 0 bases and J 3 bases; bases outside gene matches: 4. CDR3 amino acids: CAWSVRDRGFGNTIYF. In nucleotides, the CDR3 is TGTGCCTGGAGTGTGAGGGACAGGGGGTTTGGAAACACCATATATTTT.